This note documents a single T cell receptor beta chain sequence. Its cognate antigen is unknown. These data come from a study of shared clonotypes between healthy human individuals. Study-wide context: Three plates each covered CD4 naive and memory; CD8 naive two, CD8 memory one. Regarding the study as a whole: For naive CD4 cells, 4% to 6% of clonotypes were shared across four donors. Rarefaction gave evidence that sorted-subset sequencing remained incomplete despite large depth.

Assay: immunoSEQ multiplex PCR; the TCRdb copy retains only in-frame clones and omits some. The sample includes approximately 1,500,000 clones, approximately 97% seen only once; the top ten take roughly 1.2%. Germline CDR1 reads MGHDK; CDR2 reads SYGVNS. CDR3 size: 16 residues. The V end lost 7 bases, the J end lost 0 bases, and 15 bases lay between the germline ends. This sequence was found in a man aged 30 to 39 in good health. The material sequenced was naive CD4+ T cells sorted from blood. Subset here: CD45RA+ positively selected. This chain uses TRBV25-1 with TRBJ2-2, with a weak D call TRBD1 (6 bases). CDR3 in DNA: TGTGCCAGCACCCCCGCGAGGGGGACGAACACCGGGGAGCTGTTTTTT. It codes for CASTPARGTNTGELFF. The whole variable domain, remainder taken from reference TRBV25-1 and TRBJ2-2, is EADIYQTPRYLVIGTGKKITLECSQTMGHDKMYWYQQDPGMELHLIHYSYGVNSTEKGDLSSESTVSRIRTEHFPLTLESARPSHTSQYLCASTPARGTNTGELFFGEGSRLTVL.